Each of the 15 T cell receptor beta chains below was sequenced from the same sample in a study of blood T cell repertoires in COVID-19. This table comes from immunoSEQ multiplex PCR, and its TCRdb copy is limited to in-frame clones, with some not included. The data hold a few hundred thousand clones, with about nine tenths observed a single time. Specimen: PBMCs or T cells enriched from blood (not recorded which). The receptors come from a woman between 45 and 65 years old in a cohort exposed to, infected with or recovered from COVID-19 (not recorded which).

This chain joins TRBV4-3 and TRBJ1-5, with D perhaps TRBD1 (6 bases). V shed 0 bases and J shed 3 bases, with 12 bases lying between them. The germline gives CDR1 LGHNA, CDR2 YSLEER. This CDR3 is built from 16 residues. The CDR3 sequence: CASSQDRGQINQPQHF. The CDR3 nucleotides are TGCGCCAGCAGCCAAGATAGAGGACAGATCAATCAGCCCCAGCATTTT.

The rearrangement joins TRBV6-4 to TRBJ2-3; 9 bases fit TRBD2. The CDR3 consists of 15 residues. Germline assignment: CDR1 MRHNA and CDR2 SNTAGT. With 5 bases clipped from V and 4 bases from J, the junction kept 7 bases outside the gene matches. CDR3 DNA sequence: TGTGCCAGCAGTCCGGGACTAGCATCTCCAGATACGCAGTATTTT. Translation: CASSPGLASPDTQYF.

This clone has only a few counts. CDR3 in amino acids: CASSLSRDSLLYF. As DNA, the CDR3 is TGTGCCAGCAGTCTCAGCCGGGACAGCCTGCTGTATTTT. The genes are TRBV12-3 or TRBV12-4 and TRBJ2-3; TRBD1 matches at 7 bases. CDR3 size: 13 residues. J gave up 14 bases and V 5 bases, and 13 bases lay outside the gene matches.

The chain combines TRBV6-5 with TRBJ1-1, with TRBD1 matching 7 bases. The V and J ends lost 6 bases and 7 bases, in that order; junction bases with no gene match: 5. The germline V gene encodes CDR1 MNHEY and CDR2 SVGAGI. There are 12 residues in the CDR3. CDR3 protein: CASRETGSEAFF. The CDR3 DNA reads as TGTGCCAGCAGGGAGACAGGGAGTGAAGCTTTCTTT.

The V and J genes are TRBV5-1 and TRBJ1-4; D uncertain. This CDR3 spans 15 amino acids. Germline V lookup: CDR1 SGHRS, CDR2 YFSETQ. With 1 base removed from V and 6 bases from J, the gap between germline ends came to 13 bases. Here the CDR3 reads CASSLSGEPHEKLFF. Written as DNA, the CDR3 is TGCGCCAGCAGCTTGTCAGGCGAGCCGCATGAAAAACTGTTTTTT.

The CDR3 nucleotides read TGTGCCAGCAGTTCCAACCCTAATGGCTACACCTTC. This encodes CASSSNPNGYTF. The gene calls are TRBV9 and TRBJ1-2; the D is unclear. This CDR3 comprises 12 residues. Trimming removed 5 bases at V and 6 bases at J, with 11 bases between. Germline-derived CDR1 and CDR2 are SGDLS and YYNGEE.

This sequence joins TRBV9 and TRBJ2-3, with no clear D. The germline CDR1 and CDR2 sequences are SGDLS and YYNGEE. The length of the CDR3 is 13 residues. V was shortened by 4 bases and J by 3 bases, with 9 bases between the two germline ends. CDR3 coding DNA: TGTGCCAGCAGCCCCTCTAGAACAGATACGCAGTATTTT. Protein product: CASSPSRTDTQYF.

This sequence joins TRBV18 and TRBJ2-4; tentative D call: TRBD1 (5 bases). V was cut by 6 bases and J by 6 bases, with 12 bases left in between. Germline V gives CDR1 KGHSH, CDR2 LQKENI. This CDR3 spans 13 amino acids. Here the CDR3 reads CASSTRQTNIQYF. The CDR3 region has the DNA TGTGCCAGCTCGACTCGACAGACAAACATTCAGTACTTC.

DNA for the CDR3: TGCGCCAGCAGCTTGCCAGGCTACGAGCAGTACTTC. Amino acid sequence: CASSLPGYEQYF. This chain links TRBV5-1 with TRBJ2-7; D gene unclear. With 1 base removed from V and 3 bases from J, the gap between germline ends came to 5 bases. The CDR3 sequence is 12 residues long. Per germline, CDR1 SGHRS and CDR2 YFSETQ.

This clone has only a few counts. V and J are TRBV7-8 and TRBJ2-5, with D perhaps matching TRBD2 (5 bases). The CDR3 covers 12 residues. Germline values: CDR1 SGHVS, CDR2 FQNEAQ. Trimming took 0 bases from V and 12 from J, leaving 11 bases between them. As DNA, the CDR3 is TGTGCCAGCAGCTTAGCCATGGAACTAGAGTACTTC. It is translated as CASSLAMELEYF. The full variable domain, in which reference TRBV7-8 and TRBJ2-5 provide the parts outside the CDR3, is GAGVSQSPRYKVAKRGQDVALRCDPISGHVSLFWYQQALGQGPEFLTYFQNEAQLDKSGLPSDRFFAERPEGSVSTLKIQRTQQEDSAVYLCASSLAMELEYFGPGTRLLVL.

The chain recombines TRBV16 with TRBJ1-2, with 7 bases aligning to TRBD1. Germline CDR1 reads KGHSY; CDR2 reads FQNENV. V was clipped by 6 bases and J by 4 bases; unmatched bases: 11. The CDR3 spans 15 residues. The CDR3 coding sequence is TGTGCCAGCAGAGGAACAGGGGAAATCATCTATGGCTACACCTTC. Residues: CASRGTGEIIYGYTF.

The chain employs TRBV10-3 and TRBJ1-2; 8 bases fit TRBD1. The CDR3 is made up of 12 amino acids. V shed 10 bases, J shed 8 bases, and the junction held 9 bases outside the gene matches. Germline lookup yields CDR1 ENHRY and CDR2 SYGVKD. CDR3 coding DNA: TGTGCCACCGGACAGGGAGGTCGGGGCTACACCTTC. Translating it yields CATGQGGRGYTF.

The chain has TRBV3-1 (or the pseudogene TRBV3-2) and TRBJ2-7; D is undetermined. The CDR3 length is 14 residues. The V end was cut by 0 bases, the J end by 5 bases, with 11 bases between. The germline V gene has CDR1 LGHDT and CDR2 YNNKEL (reference sequence). The CDR3 region has the DNA TGTGCCAGCAGCCAAGACCCTAGTAGCCACGAGCAGTACTTC. Its translation is CASSQDPSSHEQYF.

The chain links TRBV4-1 to TRBJ1-1; 8 bases fit TRBD1. Germline CDR1 is MGHRA and CDR2 is YSYEKL. V shed 1 base and J 1 base; nucleotides not matched to a gene: 2. The CDR3 is 15 amino acids. CDR3 in amino acids: CASSQGDRWNTEAFF. DNA of the CDR3: TGCGCCAGCAGCCAAGGGGACAGGTGGAACACTGAAGCTTTCTTT.

The chain uses TRBV5-1 and TRBJ2-5; a possible D gene is TRBD2 (5 bases). The CDR3 sequence is 13 residues long. Trimming cost V 3 bases and J 3 bases, with 9 bases left between them. Germline assignment: CDR1 SGHRS and CDR2 YFSETQ. CDR3 region: CASSWELKETQYF. The CDR3 coding sequence is TGCGCCAGCAGCTGGGAGCTTAAAGAGACCCAGTACTTC.